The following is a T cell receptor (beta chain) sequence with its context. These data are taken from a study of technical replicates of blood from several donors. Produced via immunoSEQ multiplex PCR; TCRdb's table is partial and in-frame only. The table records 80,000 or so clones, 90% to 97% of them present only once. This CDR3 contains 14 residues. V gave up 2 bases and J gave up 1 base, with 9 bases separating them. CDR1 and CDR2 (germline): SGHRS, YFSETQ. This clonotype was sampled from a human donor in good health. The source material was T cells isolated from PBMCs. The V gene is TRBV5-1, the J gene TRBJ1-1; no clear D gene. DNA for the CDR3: TGCGCCAGCAGCTTCCTTCGGGAGAACACTGAAGCTTTCTTT. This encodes CASSFLRENTEAFF.